This TCR beta chain is from a study of CXCR3-negative and CXCR3-positive naive CD8 T cells. Study-wide points: Hydrophobicity was higher for TRB CDR3s found in CXCR3-positive naive cells than in CXCR3-negative naive cells. Naive subsets had comparable surface CD5, so TRB CDR3 properties gauged TCR strength. In naive cells, CXCR3-negative and CXCR3-positive subsets had similar TRBV-TRBJ usage; memory cells differed.

The CDR3 is 13 residues long. The germline CDR1 and CDR2 sequences are SEHNR and FQNEAQ (reference sequence). A remark on this clonotype: Its matching antigen is unknown.

The TRB cDNA libraries were prepared by 5' RACE with UMI labels. TCRdb re-called the 5' RACE reads and gives one entry per CDR3 protein, without DNA. The listing contains 100,000 to 150,000 distinct CDR3 sequences. Naive CD8+ T lymphocytes were specified as CD45RO-CCR7+CD27+CD95-. The material sequenced was naive CXCR3+ CD8+ T cells from blood. Sample subset: CD45RO-CCR7+CD27+CD95- naive CD8+ T cells expressing CXCR3 (TNR3+). This chain uses TRBV7-9 with TRBJ2-5; TCRdb names TRBD2, which stays unverified in the absence of DNA. This receptor was taken from a human donor in good health. Some clones in this sample may be carry-over from other donors' samples. The CDR3 region is CASTPGLQETQYF.